Below are 14 T cell receptor beta chains sequenced from a single sample in a study of blood T cell repertoires in COVID-19. Measured with immunoSEQ multiplex PCR; TCRdb has only the in-frame clones, and not every one. This table has about 110,000 clones, 60% to 85% appearing once. The sample consisted of peripheral blood. The receptors derive from a woman aged 40 to 49 with acute or convalescent COVID-19.

The V and J genes are TRBV9 and TRBJ2-3; 10 positions match TRBD1. In germline, CDR1 is SGDLS, CDR2 YYNGEE. This CDR3 region has 16 residues. V trimming: 3 bases; J trimming: 4 bases; junction bases outside the gene matches: 8. The CDR3 sequence is CASSAVGGQGPDTQYF. The CDR3 nucleotides are TGTGCCAGCAGCGCGGTAGGGGGACAGGGGCCAGATACGCAGTATTTT. Full variable domain (outside the CDR3, taken from reference TRBV9 and TRBJ2-3): DSGVTQTPKHLITATGQRVTLRCSPRSGDLSVYWYQQSLDQGLQFLIQYYNGEERAKGNILERFSAQQFPDLHSELNLSSLELGDSALYFCASSAVGGQGPDTQYFGPGTRLTVL.

The rearrangement joins TRBV7-9 to TRBJ2-5; 7 bases align to TRBD2. Germline-derived CDR1 and CDR2 are SEHNR and FQNEAQ (reference sequence). This CDR3 comprises 13 residues. V shed 3 bases, J shed 2 bases, and the junction held 0 bases outside the gene matches. The CDR3: CASSFGGQETQYF. CDR3 bases: TGTGCCAGCAGCTTCGGGGGGCAAGAGACCCAGTACTTC. Full variable domain (rest looked up from reference TRBV7-9 and TRBJ2-5): DTGVSQNPRHKITKRGQNVTFRCDPISEHNRLYWYRQTLGQGPEFLTYFQNEAQLEKSRLLSDRFSAERPKGSFSTLEIQRTEQGDSAMYLCASSFGGQETQYFGPGTRLLVL.

This sequence joins TRBV19 and TRBJ1-4; no definite D call. The ends were cut back, 7 bases at V and 0 bases at J, with 15 bases in the middle. This CDR3 comprises 16 residues. CDR1 and CDR2 from the germline V gene are LNHDA and SQIVND (reference sequence). This CDR3 is CASKRRPQATNEKLFF. CDR3 nucleotide sequence: TGTGCCAGTAAGCGGAGACCGCAAGCAACTAATGAAAAACTGTTTTTT.

The gene calls are TRBV19 and TRBJ2-2; 9 bases align to TRBD1. Per germline, CDR1 LNHDA and CDR2 SQIVND (reference sequence). V lost 2 bases to trimming and J lost 3 bases; unmatched junction nucleotides: 1. The CDR3 sequence is 15 residues long. CDR3 in amino acids: CASSIRTGDTGELFF. The CDR3 DNA is TGTGCCAGTAGTATACGGACAGGGGACACCGGGGAGCTGTTTTTT.

The chain joins TRBV2 to TRBJ1-4, with 10 nucleotides matching TRBD1. The junction had 12 bases not matched to a gene; V was cut back by 0 bases and J by 14 bases. From germline, CDR1 is SNHLY and CDR2 FYNNEI. The CDR3 has 16 residues. In nucleotides, the CDR3 is TGTGCCAGCAGTGAAGCGTCCGGGACAGGGGCCCGGGGGCTGTTTTTT. Translated, it gives CASSEASGTGARGLFF.

The chain has TRBV23-1 and TRBJ1-1; D perhaps matches TRBD1 (6 bases). TRBV23-1 has ORF status, its function being uncertain. The CDR3 contains 13 residues. Trimming stripped 10 bases from V and 1 base from J, with 13 bases between. CDR3 nucleotides: TGCGCCATAGGGACACCTCGGAACACTGAAGCTTTCTTT. Translated, it gives CAIGTPRNTEAFF.

The rearrangement joins TRBV11-1 to TRBJ1-1; tentatively, D is TRBD1 (5 bases). The germline gives CDR1 SGHAT, CDR2 FQDESV (reference sequence). The CDR3 runs to 13 residues. V shed 3 bases and J shed 6 bases, with 11 bases lying between them. Here the CDR3 DNA reads TGTGCCAGCAGCTTTGTATCGGGGGCTGAAGCTTTCTTT. This codes for CASSFVSGAEAFF.

This chain connects TRBV5-1 to TRBJ2-7; 8 bases are shared with TRBD2. V lost 0 bases and J lost 0; bases outside the gene matches: 8. Germline lookup yields CDR1 SGHRS and CDR2 YFSETQ. This CDR3 has 17 amino acids. The CDR3 sequence: CASSLAGRAGASYEQYF. For the CDR3, the DNA is TGCGCCAGCAGCTTGGCCGGTAGAGCGGGGGCCTCCTACGAGCAGTACTTC.

The chain combines TRBV18 with TRBJ1-5; the D gene is possibly TRBD1 (5 bases). The CDR3 is 13 residues long. Germline loops: CDR1 KGHSH, CDR2 LQKENI. With 7 bases removed from V and 5 bases from J, the gap between germline ends came to 12 bases. DNA of the CDR3: TGTGCCAGCTTTCGGGGGGGGGATCAGCCCCAGCATTTT. It codes for CASFRGGDQPQHF.

The rearrangement uses TRBV6-5 and TRBJ2-3; 8 bases map to TRBD1. The CDR3 is 12 residues long. V was pared by 8 bases and J by 4 bases, with 2 bases of the junction left unmatched. The germline CDR1 and CDR2 sequences are MNHEY and SVGAGI. CDR3 DNA: TGTGCCAGCCAGGGGGCTGCAGATACGCAGTATTTT. Residues: CASQGAADTQYF.

The chain uses TRBV24-1 and TRBJ2-5; D remains unclear. Germline assignment: CDR1 KGHDR and CDR2 SFDVKD. Trimming cost V 3 bases and J 1 base, with 5 bases left between them. The CDR3 has 13 amino acids. This CDR3 is CATSDPLQETQYF. CDR3 in DNA: TGTGCCACCAGTGATCCCCTCCAAGAGACCCAGTACTTC.

This clone was seen more than once but under ten times. The chain joins TRBV2 to TRBJ2-3, with 8 bases fitting TRBD2. The CDR3 covers 15 residues. Germline V gene lookup returns CDR1 SNHLY and CDR2 FYNNEI. J was trimmed by 0 bases and V by 4 bases; bases with no gene match: 3. The CDR3 nucleotides are TGTGCCAGCAGTGGACTAGCGAGGAGCACAGATACGCAGTATTTT. Encoded protein: CASSGLARSTDTQYF. Full variable domain (missing parts from reference TRBV2 and TRBJ2-3): EPEVTQTPSHQVTQMGQEVILRCVPISNHLYFYWYRQILGQKVEFLVSFYNNEISEKSEIFDDQFSVERPDGSNFTLKIRSTKLEDSAMYFCASSGLARSTDTQYFGPGTRLTVL.

The chain carries TRBV10-2 and TRBJ2-3; D possibly corresponds to TRBD2 (5 bases). This CDR3 has 14 amino acids. The germline V gene encodes CDR1 WSHSY and CDR2 SAAADI. Trimming removed 4 bases at V and 5 bases at J, with 13 bases between. The CDR3 nucleotides are TGCGCCAGCAGTGGCAGTCCCCGGGGAGATACGCAGTATTTT. This translates into CASSGSPRGDTQYF.

This chain joins TRBV10-2 and TRBJ2-7, with 9 positions matching TRBD1. Germline V gene data show CDR1 as WSHSY and CDR2 as SAAADI. The CDR3 spans 15 residues. V shed 6 bases and J 7 bases; nucleotides not matched to a gene: 13. CDR3 loop: CASSHRDNRGLEQYF. The CDR3 DNA reads TGCGCCAGCAGCCACCGGGACAACAGGGGGCTAGAGCAGTACTTC.